Listed here are 10 T cell receptor beta chains from one sample, sequenced in a study of shared clonotypes between healthy human individuals. Method: immunoSEQ multiplex PCR; TCRdb's copy keeps in-frame clones and lacks some. The data contain 980,000 or so clones, around three quarters of them seen just once; the ten biggest clones take up approximately 1.5%. The specimen was memory CD4+ T cells sorted from blood. The subset here: CD45RA-negative fraction. The receptor set was obtained from a man aged 18-30 years in good health.

The chain joins TRBV6-5 to TRBJ1-2; D possibly corresponds to TRBD1 (6 bases). Per germline, CDR1 MNHEY and CDR2 SVGAGI. CDR3 length: 15 amino acids. The V and J ends lost 0 bases and 0 bases respectively, with 8 bases between them. CDR3 protein: CASSYSQGANYGYTF. The CDR3 DNA follows: TGTGCCAGCAGTTACTCACAGGGAGCTAACTATGGCTACACCTTC.

This clone was counted a single time. The rearrangement uses TRBV18 and TRBJ1-1; no firm D call. The V gene lost 6 bases and the J gene lost 4 bases, with 12 bases spanning the gap. The CDR3 spans 13 residues. In germline, CDR1 is KGHSH, CDR2 LQKENI. This CDR3 is CASSREYITEAFF. The CDR3 coding sequence is TGTGCCAGCTCTCGGGAGTATATCACTGAAGCTTTCTTT.

This chain uses TRBV2 with TRBJ2-6, with TRBD1 as a possible D gene (5 bases). CDR3 length: 14 residues. Germline CDR1 SNHLY, CDR2 FYNNEI. The V gene lost 4 bases and the J gene lost 4 bases, with 8 bases spanning the gap. This CDR3 reads CASSGAGGANVLTF. The CDR3 DNA reads as TGTGCCAGCAGTGGTGCAGGGGGGGCCAACGTCCTGACTTTC.

V is TRBV28 and J is TRBJ2-3; TRBD1 matches 8 bases. V shed 6 bases and J 5 bases; nucleotides not matched to a gene: 10. Germline-derived CDR1 and CDR2 are MDHEN and SYDVKM. CDR3 size: 15 residues. The CDR3 coding sequence is TGTGCCAGCAGGATTCCGACAGGGGCGGGAGATACGCAGTATTTT. Protein product: CASRIPTGAGDTQYF.

The gene calls are TRBV5-6 and TRBJ1-6; a possible D gene is TRBD1 (5 bases). CDR1 and CDR2 from the germline V gene are SGHDT and YYEEEE. V dropped 1 base and J dropped 6 bases, with 11 bases sitting between them. This CDR3 contains 15 residues. This CDR3 is CASSLLTDINSPLHF. In nucleotides, the CDR3 is TGTGCCAGCAGCTTGTTGACAGACATTAATTCACCCCTCCACTTT.

The chain employs TRBV5-6 and TRBJ2-7; TRBD1 agrees at 8 bases. Germline CDR1 SGHDT, CDR2 YYEEEE. The CDR3 is 15 residues long. Losses at the gene ends were 2 bases for V and 8 bases for J; bases not matched to a gene: 12. CDR3 loop: CASSFFRDRRIQQYF. Written as DNA, the CDR3 is TGTGCCAGCAGCTTCTTCCGGGACAGGAGAATTCAGCAGTACTTC.

This chain links TRBV18 with TRBJ1-1; tentative D call: TRBD1 (5 bases). The V end lost 2 bases, the J end lost 5 bases, and 12 bases lay between the germline ends. The CDR3 has 14 residues. Germline values: CDR1 KGHSH, CDR2 LQKENI. CDR3 protein: CASSPKGSGTEAFF. Written as DNA, the CDR3 is TGTGCCAGCTCACCAAAGGGGAGTGGGACTGAAGCTTTCTTT.

In nucleotides, the CDR3 is TGTGCCAGCTCACCGGACAGCAATGAGCAGTTCTTC. Its protein product is CASSPDSNEQFF. The V gene is TRBV18, the J gene TRBJ2-1; TRBD1 is a possible D gene (6 bases). V lost 3 bases and J lost 6, with 6 bases in between. Germline V gives CDR1 KGHSH, CDR2 LQKENI. The CDR3 extends over 12 amino acids.

This chain uses TRBV19 with TRBJ1-2; 11 bases agree with TRBD1. The CDR3 has 18 residues. The V gene end was trimmed by 2 bases and the J gene end by 4 bases; junction bases not matched to a gene: 12. CDR1 and CDR2 (germline): LNHDA, SQIVND (reference sequence). The DNA of the CDR3 is TGTGCCAGTAGTATATCTCCCGGGACAGGGGGGACAGGCTATGGCTACACCTTC. Translated, it gives CASSISPGTGGTGYGYTF.

The V and J genes are TRBV30 and TRBJ1-2, with 9 bases identical to TRBD1. Germline V gives CDR1 GTSNPN, CDR2 SVGIG (reference sequence). V dropped 1 base and J dropped 3; count of bases not matched to a gene: 3. The CDR3 runs 14 residues. In nucleotides, the CDR3 is TGTGCCTGGAGTGCTGACAGGGGGTACTATGGCTACACCTTC. Its protein is CAWSADRGYYGYTF.